The rows below give T cell receptor beta chains drawn from one sample of a study of cytomegalovirus exposure and HLA in healthy donors. The data were produced by immunoSEQ multiplex PCR, yet TCRdb's version contains in-frame clones alone and is incomplete. The data hold about 150,000 clones, with around three quarters observed a single time. The specimen was PBMCs. These receptors originate from a woman aged 40 to 50 in good health and CMV-seronegative. Each CDR3 is given with its conserved first and last residue. D genes are given only for firm matches. For some rows the clone size is stated as once, few or many, or as a class when expanded; others skip it.

>.|TRBV28|TRBJ1-2|TRBD1
TGTGCCAGCAGTTTGGGACAGCCGATCTATGGCTACACCTTC
CASSLGQPIYGYTF
>.|TRBV4-1|TRBJ1-5|.
TGCGCCAGCAGCCAAATGGGGGGGTTTAGCAATCAGCCCCAGCATTTT
CASSQMGGFSNQPQHF
>.|TRBV4-1|TRBJ1-6|.
TGCGGGGCAGGGTATAATTCACCCCTCCACTTT
CGAGYNSPLHF
>.|TRBV5-1|TRBJ2-2|.
TGCGCCAGCAGCTTGGACAGGGTCGGGGAGCTGTTTTTT
CASSLDRVGELFF
>.|TRBV10-1|TRBJ1-2|.
TGCGCCAGCAGTGAGGCGGGGAGCTATGGCTACACCTTC
CASSEAGSYGYTF
>once|TRBV2|TRBJ2-5|TRBD2
TGTGCCAGCAGCCGGACTAGCGGGGAACAAGAGACCCAGTACTTC
CASSRTSGEQETQYF
>.|TRBV6-1|TRBJ1-1|.
TGTGCCAGCAGTACACAGGGTTGGATGGCTTTCTTT
CASSTQGWMAFF
>.|TRBV7-9|TRBJ2-7|.
TGTTCCAGCAGCTCCAACTCCTACGAGCAGTACTTC
CSSSSNSYEQYF
>.|TRBV19|TRBJ2-5|.
TGTGCCAGTAGCCAGGACCAAGAGACCCAGTACTTC
CASSQDQETQYF
>.|TRBV7-9|TRBJ2-3|TRBD1
TGTGCCAGCGCCTCGGGGCAGGGGGCATCTAGTCTCACAGATACGCAGTATTTT
CASASGQGASSLTDTQYF
>.|TRBV30|TRBJ2-3|TRBD2
TGTGCCTGGAGTACAGGGACTAGCCCCCGGCCAGATACGCAGTATTTT
CAWSTGTSPRPDTQYF
>few|TRBV6-5|TRBJ1-2|.
TGTGCCAGCAGTTACTCGGGTAGCCCAGCTAACTATGGCTACACCTTC
CASSYSGSPANYGYTF
>.|TRBV2|TRBJ2-3|.
TGTGCCATCCCCGCCTTAGCAGAGGGCATTGGGGTCACAGATACGCAGTATTTT
CAIPALAEGIGVTDTQYF
>.|TRBV5-1|TRBJ2-7|.
TGCGCCAGCAGCTTGTTGAAGGGGTCTCGCTACGAGCAGTACTTC
CASSLLKGSRYEQYF
>.|TRBV7-6|TRBJ2-2|TRBD2
TGTGCCAGCAGCATTCTAGCGGGAGGGCCGACCGGGGAGCTGTTTTTT
CASSILAGGPTGELFF
>.|TRBV5-1|TRBJ2-7|TRBD1
TGCGCCAGCAGCTCGGGACAGGGGGTGAAGGCTAAGGAGTACTTC
CASSSGQGVKAKEYF
>.|TRBV7-9|TRBJ2-1|.
TGTGCCAGCAGTCACAAATGGAGGGTCCACAATGAGCAGTTCTTC
CASSHKWRVHNEQFF
>few|TRBV4-2|TRBJ1-5|.
TGTGCCAGCAGCCAATATAGTGGGGGCTTTGATCAGCCCCAGCATTTT
CASSQYSGGFDQPQHF
>.|TRBV2|TRBJ1-5|TRBD1
TGTGCCAGCAGTGAGGGCAGGGGGCCTCAGCCCCAGCATTTT
CASSEGRGPQPQHF
>.|TRBV30|TRBJ1-6|.
TGTGCCTGGAGTCCCCGCCGGGGTTCACCCCTCCACTTT
CAWSPRRGSPLHF
>.|TRBV2|TRBJ2-7|TRBD1
TGTGCCAGCGGCGATCCGACAGGGTCGCACGAGCAGTACTTC
CASGDPTGSHEQYF
>.|TRBV5-1|TRBJ1-1|TRBD1
TGCGCCAGCAGCGACGCTCAGGGGGGCACCGAAGCTTTCTTT
CASSDAQGGTEAFF
>.|TRBV2|TRBJ1-1|.
TGTGCCAGCAGTGAACTGGGAGGTGGGGAGAACACTGAAGCTTTCTTT
CASSELGGGENTEAFF
>.|TRBV5-1|TRBJ1-1|TRBD1
TGCGCCAGCAGCTCCAGGACAGGGGCAACTGAAGCTTTCTTT
CASSSRTGATEAFF
>.|TRBV4-1|TRBJ2-7|.
TGCGCCAGCAGCCAAGGGGAAGTGGGGGCCGACATTCCCTATTCCTACGAGCAGTACTTC
CASSQGEVGADIPYSYEQYF
>.|TRBV9|TRBJ2-1|TRBD2
TGTGCCAGCAGCTACGGGACTAGCTACACAAATGAGCAGTTCTTC
CASSYGTSYTNEQFF
>.|TRBV13|TRBJ1-3|.
TGTGCCAGCAGCGAACAGAGCTCTGGAAACACCATATATTTT
CASSEQSSGNTIYF
>.|TRBV21-1|TRBJ1-6|.
TGTGCCAGCAAACAGGGGGAATCACCCCTCCACTTT
CASKQGESPLHF
>.|TRBV7-9|TRBJ2-3|TRBD2
TGTGCCAGCAGCCCCGGACTAGATGGCACGCAGTATTTT
CASSPGLDGTQYF
>.|TRBV18|TRBJ1-1|.
TGTGCCAGCTCACCCGGGGTGGGTCGCGACACTGAAGCTTTCTTT
CASSPGVGRDTEAFF
>.|TRBV7-7|TRBJ1-2|.
TGTGCCAGCAGTCAAAATTTAGTTTACTATGGCTACACCTTC
CASSQNLVYYGYTF
>.|TRBV7-6|TRBJ2-5|TRBD1
TGTGCCAGCAGCGTGGGACAGGGTCGGGAGACCCAGTACTTC
CASSVGQGRETQYF
>.|TRBV28|TRBJ2-3|TRBD2
TGTGCCAGCAACGGGGGGGCAGATACGCAGTATTTT
CASNGGADTQYF